The 24 T cell receptor beta chains below were found in one sample sequenced in a study of cytomegalovirus exposure and HLA in healthy donors. Both 60 Vbeta primers and 13 Jbeta primers went into the PCR. Some clones are missing from TCRdb's copy, which holds only in-frame ones; the method was immunoSEQ multiplex PCR. The sample has roughly 150,000 clones, around 85% seen once. Sequenced material: PBMCs. The receptors were gathered from a male donor in good health and CMV-seronegative.

Of note for this clone: The identical CDR3 is also encoded by other nucleotide sequences in the sample. The chain is built from TRBV11-3 and TRBJ2-1; the match to TRBD1 covers 10 bases. Germline loops: CDR1 SGHNT, CDR2 YENEEA. The CDR3 consists of 15 residues. V dropped 3 bases and J dropped 3; count of bases not matched to a gene: 2. CDR3 loop: CASSLGQGNYNEQFF. Here the CDR3 DNA reads TGTGCCAGCAGCTTGGGACAGGGGAACTACAATGAGCAGTTCTTC. Complete variable domain (other parts from reference TRBV11-3 and TRBJ2-1): EAGVVQSPRYKIIEKKQPVAFWCNPISGHNTLYWYLQNLGQGPELLIRYENEEAVDDSQLPKDRFSAERLKGVDSTLKIQPAELGDSAVYLCASSLGQGNYNEQFFGPGTRLTVL.

V and J are TRBV7-8 and TRBJ2-5; TRBD1 is a possible D gene (6 bases). The CDR3 runs to 15 residues. Trimming removed 1 base from V and 2 bases from J, with 11 bases in between. Germline assignment: CDR1 SGHVS and CDR2 FQNEAQ. CDR3 nucleotide sequence: TGTGCCAGCAGCTTAGGAGGGACACTGCAAGAGACCCAGTACTTC. Translation gives CASSLGGTLQETQYF.

The J gene is TRBJ2-5, the V gene TRBV5-1, with D possibly matching TRBD1 (5 bases). CDR1 and CDR2 (germline): SGHRS, YFSETQ. This CDR3 spans 16 amino acids. V lost 0 bases and J 5 bases, leaving 17 bases between the germline ends. As DNA, the CDR3 is TGCGCCAGCAGCTTGGCAGGCAGGGTGTCTTCGGAGACCCAGTACTTC. Translation gives CASSLAGRVSSETQYF.

The table lists this clone with a count of one. This sequence joins TRBV4-1 and TRBJ2-1, with 9 bases that match TRBD1. Germline V gene sequence: CDR1 MGHRA, CDR2 YSYEKL. CDR3 size: 15 residues. The V segment lost 1 base and the J segment 7 bases; nucleotides outside the gene matches: 5. DNA of the CDR3: TGCGCCAGCAGCCAAGGACAGGGGGTTAGGAATGAGCAGTTCTTC. Translating it yields CASSQGQGVRNEQFF.

This clone appeared a few times. This chain connects TRBV9 to TRBJ2-7; 12 nucleotides line up with TRBD2. Germline loops: CDR1 SGDLS, CDR2 YYNGEE. The CDR3 covers 16 residues. V lost 0 bases to trimming and J lost 5 bases; unmatched junction nucleotides: 6. CDR3 in DNA: TGTGCCAGCAGCGTAGAGACTAGCGGGGGTATGGACGAGCAGTACTTC. Translating gives CASSVETSGGMDEQYF. Variable domain in full (rest from reference TRBV9 and TRBJ2-7): DSGVTQTPKHLITATGQRVTLRCSPRSGDLSVYWYQQSLDQGLQFLIQYYNGEERAKGNILERFSAQQFPDLHSELNLSSLELGDSALYFCASSVETSGGMDEQYFGPGTRLTVT.

The sample holds one count of this clone. V gene TRBV6-1 combines with J gene TRBJ1-1, with D possibly being TRBD1 (6 bases). Germline CDR1 and CDR2: MNHNS and SASEGT. Trimming took 1 base from V and 1 from J, leaving 7 bases between them. The CDR3 sequence is 14 residues long. This CDR3 reads CASSEVDRNTEAFF. The CDR3 DNA reads TGTGCCAGCAGTGAAGTGGACAGGAACACTGAAGCTTTCTTT.

The chain is built from TRBV13 and TRBJ1-1; perhaps TRBD1 as D (5 bases). CDR3 size: 13 residues. Germline V gene data show CDR1 as PRHDT and CDR2 as FYEKMQ (reference sequence). V lost 3 bases and J 6 bases, leaving 11 bases between the germline ends. In DNA form, the CDR3 reads TGTGCCAGCAGCTTCACGGGGGGGGCTGAAGCTTTCTTT. The encoded protein is CASSFTGGAEAFF.

The V gene is TRBV5-5, the J gene TRBJ1-3; D ambiguous. The CDR3 consists of 16 residues. V shed 0 bases and J shed 1 base, with 11 bases lying between them. Per germline, CDR1 SGHKS and CDR2 YYEKEE (reference sequence). This CDR3 is CASSLAPGRSGNTIYF. CDR3 DNA: TGTGCCAGCAGCTTGGCCCCGGGTAGATCTGGAAACACCATATATTTT.

This clone was seen a handful of times. The rearrangement links TRBV11-2 to TRBJ2-2; D might be TRBD2 (5 bases). The CDR3 extends over 14 amino acids. Germline CDR1 is SGHAT and CDR2 is FQNNGV. V was trimmed by 2 bases and J by 5 bases, leaving 9 bases between them. The CDR3 DNA sequence: TGTGCCAGCAGCTTAAACAGAGGGACCGGGGAGCTGTTTTTT. Its protein product is CASSLNRGTGELFF.

V is TRBV19 and J is TRBJ2-1; the D gene is possibly TRBD2 (6 bases). Trimming removed 4 bases at V and 0 bases at J, with 7 bases between. This CDR3 has 14 amino acids. CDR1 LNHDA and CDR2 SQIVND come from the germline V gene (reference sequence). DNA for the CDR3: TGTGCCAGTAGTAGGGGACTCTCCTACAATGAGCAGTTCTTC. It yields the protein CASSRGLSYNEQFF.

This clone was found a few times. The genes are TRBV10-3 and TRBJ2-2, with no clear D. CDR1 is ENHRY and CDR2 is SYGVKD in the germline V gene. This CDR3 contains 15 residues. Trimming removed 5 bases from V and 1 base from J, with 11 bases in between. The CDR3 DNA follows: TGTGCCATCAGTTCCGCAGGTCGGAACACCGGGGAGCTGTTTTTT. Amino acid sequence: CAISSAGRNTGELFF.

The chain joins TRBV4-1 to TRBJ1-1; no firm D call. The CDR3 has 15 amino acids. CDR1 and CDR2 (germline): MGHRA, YSYEKL. Trimming took 4 bases from V and 3 from J, leaving 15 bases between them. Here the CDR3 reads CASSPRLGSHTEAFF. Written as DNA, the CDR3 is TGCGCCAGCAGCCCGCGATTAGGTAGCCACACTGAAGCTTTCTTT.

The J gene is TRBJ2-5, the V gene TRBV27; TRBD1 might be the D (6 bases). The CDR3 runs to 16 residues. The V gene's germline CDR1 is MNHEY and CDR2 SMNVEV (reference sequence). Trimming left V 4 bases short and J 1 base short, with 16 bases between. Here the CDR3 DNA reads TGTGCCAGCAGTTCCTACTCGGACAGAACCCAAGAGACCCAGTACTTC. It yields the protein CASSSYSDRTQETQYF.

The chain recombines TRBV2 with TRBJ2-3; TRBD2 agrees at 12 bases. Trimming at V came to 6 bases and at J to 6 bases, leaving 7 bases not matched to a gene. CDR3 length: 15 residues. Germline V gene lookup returns CDR1 SNHLY and CDR2 FYNNEI. In DNA form, the CDR3 reads TGTGCCAGCAGGCAACTAGCGGGGGGAACGGATACGCAGTATTTT. The encoded protein is CASRQLAGGTDTQYF.

The chain uses TRBV4-1 and TRBJ2-7; perhaps TRBD2 as D (6 bases). Trimming shortened V by 1 base and J by 3 bases, and 10 bases separated the two germline ends. The CDR3 consists of 14 residues. Looked up from germline, CDR1 is MGHRA and CDR2 is YSYEKL. This CDR3 reads CASSQGTGDYEQYF. The DNA for the CDR3 is TGCGCCAGCAGCCAAGGGACGGGGGACTACGAGCAGTACTTC.

This clone turned up a few times. In DNA form, the CDR3 reads TGTGCCAGCAGCCTACAGGGAACCGACTATGGCTACACCTTC. As protein: CASSLQGTDYGYTF. V gene TRBV7-9 combines with J gene TRBJ1-2; perhaps TRBD1 as D (6 bases). Germline-derived CDR1 and CDR2 are SEHNR and FQNEAQ (reference sequence). CDR3 size: 14 residues. Trimming took 5 bases from V and 3 from J, leaving 13 bases between them.

The sample holds a few counts of this clone. The chain uses TRBV2 and TRBJ2-1; TRBD2 aligns across 16 bases. The CDR3 totals 18 residues. V trimming: 6 bases; J trimming: 4 bases; junction bases outside the gene matches: 9. CDR1 and CDR2 (germline): SNHLY, FYNNEI. The CDR3 protein is CASRGGTSGGALYNEQFF. As DNA, the CDR3 is TGTGCCAGCAGGGGAGGGACTAGCGGGGGGGCCCTTTACAATGAGCAGTTCTTC.

The chain employs TRBV5-5 and TRBJ1-6; TRBD1 is a possible D gene (5 bases). This CDR3 region has 14 residues. In germline, CDR1 is SGHKS, CDR2 YYEKEE (reference sequence). Trimming took 2 bases from V and 10 from J, leaving 13 bases between them. CDR3 coding DNA: TGTGCCAGCAGCTTACAGGCCGCGGTCTCACCCCTCCACTTT. Translation: CASSLQAAVSPLHF.

The chain joins TRBV19 to TRBJ2-1, with 8 nucleotides matching TRBD1. Germline assignment: CDR1 LNHDA and CDR2 SQIVND (reference sequence). The CDR3 runs 16 residues. V was clipped by 1 base and J by 4 bases; unmatched bases: 6. CDR3 coding DNA: TGTGCCAGTAGTATAGGGAACAGGGGGGTTTACAATGAGCAGTTCTTC. It codes for CASSIGNRGVYNEQFF.

This rearrangement joins TRBV5-1 to TRBJ2-3, with 9 bases matching TRBD2. Trimming at V came to 7 bases and at J to 2 bases, leaving 14 bases not matched to a gene. The V gene's germline CDR1 is SGHRS and CDR2 YFSETQ. CDR3 length: 17 residues. The CDR3: CASSSALAGGSTDTQYF. CDR3 DNA: TGCGCCAGCTCCTCGGCCCTGGCGGGGGGGTCCACAGATACGCAGTATTTT.

The V call is TRBV10-3, the J call TRBJ2-7; D unresolved. Deletions cut 2 bases from V and 3 bases from J, with 8 bases between. The CDR3 has 13 residues. Germline CDR1 is ENHRY and CDR2 is SYGVKD. CDR3 sequence (DNA): TGTGCCATCAGTGAGCCGACAAGCTACGAGCAGTACTTC. Translating gives CAISEPTSYEQYF.

This sequence joins TRBV4-1 and TRBJ2-1; 8 bases are a match to TRBD2. CDR1 is MGHRA, CDR2 YSYEKL, per germline. The V and J ends lost 4 bases and 10 bases, in that order; junction bases with no gene match: 12. CDR3 size: 15 residues. The CDR3 loop reads CASSPRDGGAKEQFF. Here the CDR3 DNA reads TGCGCCAGCAGCCCCCGGGACGGGGGGGCAAAAGAGCAGTTCTTC.

This chain connects TRBV5-1 to TRBJ1-4; D might be TRBD1 (6 bases). V was trimmed by 4 bases and J by 5 bases, leaving 12 bases between them. Germline CDR1 and CDR2: SGHRS and YFSETQ. This CDR3 is built from 14 residues. CDR3 protein: CASSLSTGNEKLFF. CDR3 nucleotide sequence: TGCGCCAGCAGCCTATCCACAGGGAATGAAAAACTGTTTTTT.

This chain connects TRBV6-1 to TRBJ1-2, with 7 bases identical to TRBD1. Germline trimming cut 6 bases from V and 5 bases from J; bases unmatched to any gene: 6. The germline V gene has CDR1 MNHNS and CDR2 SASEGT. This CDR3 is 13 amino acids long. The CDR3 DNA reads as TGTGCCAGCAGAAACCCGGGACAGTATGGCTACACCTTC. Amino acid sequence: CASRNPGQYGYTF.